These 19 T cell receptor beta chains were sequenced from one sample in a study of T cell responses to AZD1222 COVID-19 vaccine. The repertoire was sequenced with immunoSEQ multiplex PCR; TCRdb's copy has only in-frame clones and lacks some. The profile shows about 100,000 clones, 88% of them singletons. Specimen: peripheral blood, collected on day 0 of AZD1222 vaccination. These receptor sequences come from an adult in good health.

This chain connects TRBV2 to TRBJ2-3; perhaps TRBD1 as D (5 bases). The CDR3 totals 14 residues. V was trimmed by 6 bases and J by 6 bases, leaving 16 bases between them. CDR1 is SNHLY, CDR2 FYNNEI, per germline. This CDR3 reads CASRDPQGFDTQYF. DNA for the CDR3: TGTGCCAGCAGGGACCCTCAGGGTTTCGATACGCAGTATTTT.

The V call is TRBV5-1, the J call TRBJ2-1, with 7 bases fitting TRBD1. CDR1 is SGHRS and CDR2 is YFSETQ in the germline V gene. The ends lost 0 bases at V and 5 bases at J; junction bases unmatched: 11. The CDR3 runs to 17 residues. For the CDR3, the DNA is TGCGCCAGCAGCTTGGAAGGGCCCAGGGGGTACGACAATGAGCAGTTCTTC. Protein: CASSLEGPRGYDNEQFF.

The chain combines TRBV10-1 with TRBJ2-1; 13 bases match TRBD2. CDR3 length equals 14 residues. Germline-derived CDR1 and CDR2 are WNHNN and SYGVQD (reference sequence). V was clipped by 2 bases and J by 11 bases; unmatched bases: 3. The CDR3 DNA follows: TGCGCCAGCAGTGAGCGGACTAGCGGGAGCAAGCAGTTCTTC. This translates into CASSERTSGSKQFF.

The V call is TRBV5-1, the J call TRBJ2-2; D assignment may be TRBD1 or TRBD2 (5 bases each). CDR3 length: 15 amino acids. Germline V gives CDR1 SGHRS, CDR2 YFSETQ. The germline V and J ends were trimmed by 5 bases and 3 bases, with 14 bases remaining between them. DNA for the CDR3: TGCGCCAGCAGGCAGGGACCCCGCGACACCGGGGAGCTGTTTTTT. Its translation: CASRQGPRDTGELFF.

The chain employs TRBV7-2 and TRBJ2-3; 7 positions agree with TRBD1. V shed 1 base, J shed 0 bases, and the junction held 4 bases outside the gene matches. Per the germline V gene, CDR1 is SGHTA and CDR2 is FQGNSA. The CDR3 is made up of 16 amino acids. The chain's CDR3 is CASSLVGQRSTDTQYF. CDR3 nucleotide sequence: TGTGCCAGCAGCTTAGTGGGACAGCGAAGCACAGATACGCAGTATTTT.

The rearrangement uses TRBV30 and TRBJ1-4; D is undetermined. Germline V gene sequence: CDR1 GTSNPN, CDR2 SVGIG (reference sequence). CDR3 length: 12 amino acids. Trimming cost V 8 bases and J 7 bases, with 14 bases left between them. The CDR3 loop reads CAARAPSEKLFF. The CDR3 DNA is TGTGCCGCAAGAGCCCCAAGTGAAAAACTGTTTTTT. The full variable domain, with the rest looked up from reference TRBV30 and TRBJ1-4, is SQTIHQWPATLVQPVGSPLSLECTVEGTSNPNLYWYRQAAGRGLQLLFYSVGIGQISSEVPQNLSASRPQDRQFILSSKKLLLSDSGFYLCAARAPSEKLFFGSGTQLSVL.

This rearrangement joins TRBV19 to TRBJ1-5; 8 bases line up with TRBD1. This CDR3 contains 15 residues. CDR1 LNHDA and CDR2 SQIVND come from the germline V gene (reference sequence). Trimming removed 5 bases from V and 4 bases from J; junction bases left unmatched: 7. The DNA for the CDR3 is TGTGCCAGTAGTCAGGGGGCGATTCGGAATCAGCCCCAGCATTTT. Protein sequence: CASSQGAIRNQPQHF.

The chain links TRBV30 to TRBJ2-5; a weak D match, TRBD2 (5 bases). CDR3 length: 14 residues. Trimming removed 5 bases from V and 4 bases from J, with 17 bases in between. From germline, CDR1 is GTSNPN and CDR2 SVGIG (reference sequence). The CDR3 nucleotides are TGTGCCTGGGGGTGGGTGGGAGTTGGAGAGACCCAGTACTTC. Amino acids: CAWGWVGVGETQYF.

This clone was observed a few times. CDR3 bases: TGTGCCAGCAGCCCACCATCCGGGGGAGGGTCCTACGAGCAGTACTTC. Its translation is CASSPPSGGGSYEQYF. V and J are TRBV28 and TRBJ2-7, with 7 bases lining up with TRBD2. J lost 1 base, V lost 6 bases, and 12 bases had no gene match. Germline V gene data show CDR1 as MDHEN and CDR2 as SYDVKM. This CDR3 region has 16 residues.

The J gene is TRBJ2-6, the V gene TRBV29-1, with TRBD1 as a possible D gene (6 bases). Trimming took 5 bases from V and 2 from J, leaving 7 bases between them. CDR1 is SQVTM and CDR2 is ANQGSEA in the germline V gene. There are 13 residues in the CDR3. The DNA of the CDR3 is TGCAGCGTTACAGGGACTGGGGCCAACGTCCTGACTTTC. It yields the protein CSVTGTGANVLTF. Variable domain in full (rest from reference TRBV29-1 and TRBJ2-6): SAVISQKPSRDICQRGTSLTIQCQVDSQVTMMFWYRQQPGQSLTLIATANQGSEATYESGFVIDKFPISRPNLTFSTLTVSNMSPEDSSIYLCSVTGTGANVLTFGAGSRLTVL.

This chain connects TRBV11-2 to TRBJ2-3; no definite D call. The V end was cut by 6 bases, the J end by 3 bases, with 7 bases between. Per germline, CDR1 SGHAT and CDR2 FQNNGV. This CDR3 comprises 12 residues. Here the CDR3 DNA reads TGTGCCAGCAGTTGGGGAACAGATACGCAGTATTTT. Translated: CASSWGTDTQYF. Filled out from reference TRBV11-2 and TRBJ2-3, the complete variable domain reads EAGVAQSPRYKIIEKRQSVAFWCNPISGHATLYWYQQILGQGPKLLIQFQNNGVVDDSQLPKDRFSAERLKGVDSTLKIQPAKLEDSAVYLCASSWGTDTQYFGPGTRLTVL.

The chain couples TRBV3-1 (or the pseudogene TRBV3-2) to TRBJ2-7, with D tentatively TRBD2 (5 bases). Trimming took off 1 base at V and 5 bases at J, with 12 bases between the two ends. Germline CDR1 and CDR2: LGHDT and YNNKEL (reference sequence). CDR3 size: 14 residues. The CDR3 DNA is TGTGCCAGCAGCCAAGTTACGGGAATCCACGAGCAGTACTTC. Translating it yields CASSQVTGIHEQYF.

The gene calls are TRBV10-2 and TRBJ2-1; tentative D call: TRBD2 (5 bases). The CDR3 consists of 15 residues. Germline assignment: CDR1 WSHSY and CDR2 SAAADI. Trimming shortened V by 8 bases and J by 2 bases, and 16 bases separated the two germline ends. The CDR3 region is CASQRDGVTYNEQFF. As DNA, the CDR3 is TGCGCCAGCCAGCGCGACGGGGTAACCTACAATGAGCAGTTCTTC.

This sequence joins TRBV5-1 and TRBJ2-1; D remains ambiguous. The CDR3 spans 16 residues. The V and J ends lost 0 bases and 0 bases respectively, with 10 bases between them. Germline CDR1 SGHRS, CDR2 YFSETQ. DNA for the CDR3: TGCGCCAGCAGCTTGGATCCGGGTCCCTCCTACAATGAGCAGTTCTTC. This gives the protein CASSLDPGPSYNEQFF.

This sequence joins TRBV7-2 and TRBJ2-7; 7 bases fit TRBD2. The CDR3 length is 14 residues. Germline lookup yields CDR1 SGHTA and CDR2 FQGNSA. The junction had 8 bases not matched to a gene; V was cut back by 3 bases and J by 6 bases. The CDR3 protein is CASSFGLDLSEQYF. DNA for the CDR3: TGTGCCAGCAGCTTTGGACTAGATTTAAGCGAGCAGTACTTC.

The gene calls are TRBV29-1 and TRBJ2-3; D might be TRBD1 or TRBD2, each matching 5 bases. The CDR3 length is 14 residues. Trimming pared 7 bases from V and 0 bases from J, leaving 14 bases between. From germline, CDR1 is SQVTM and CDR2 ANQGSEA. The CDR3 nucleotides read TGCAGCGAGGATCCGGGGCCCAGCACAGATACGCAGTATTTT. Protein: CSEDPGPSTDTQYF.

The rearrangement uses TRBV19 and TRBJ1-5; tentatively, D is TRBD1 (5 bases). CDR3 length: 15 residues. V dropped 2 bases and J dropped 9 bases, with 17 bases sitting between them. Germline V gene data show CDR1 as LNHDA and CDR2 as SQIVND (reference sequence). The CDR3 reads CASSISLGVSSPQHF. The DNA of the CDR3 is TGTGCCAGTAGTATATCCCTAGGGGTTTCCTCGCCCCAGCATTTT.

The chain joins TRBV13 to TRBJ2-7; no definite D call. The germline CDR1 and CDR2 sequences are PRHDT and FYEKMQ (reference sequence). Trimming pared 5 bases from V and 1 base from J, leaving 12 bases between. This CDR3 region has 14 residues. CDR3 in DNA: TGTGCCAGCAGCCTGGGCCTTTCTTCCTACGAGCAGTACTTC. Amino acid sequence: CASSLGLSSYEQYF.

The chain couples TRBV6-2 or TRBV6-3 to TRBJ2-7; 11 bases map to TRBD1. CDR1 and CDR2 from the germline V gene are MNHEY and SVGEGT. V was pared by 4 bases and J by 2 bases, with 1 base of the junction left unmatched. This CDR3 is built from 14 residues. CDR3 sequence: CASSWDRGTYEQYF. The CDR3 bases are TGTGCCAGCAGTTGGGACAGGGGGACCTACGAGCAGTACTTC.